This T cell receptor (beta chain) was identified during a study of long-term antiretroviral therapy in people with HIV. As for the study in general: Some samples came about a decade before the 2015 immediate-ART recommendation, and these were the earliest.

Unmatched junction bases numbered 16, after V lost 0 bases and J lost 10 bases. There are 18 residues in the CDR3. The germline V gene encodes CDR1 SGHRS and CDR2 YFSETQ. They ran version v3.0 of the immunoSEQ assay at survey level. Data came from immunoSEQ multiplex PCR; TCRdb stores just in-frame clones and leaves some out. The sample has roughly 42,000 clones, approximately 85% seen once. Each contributor possessed a minimum of one pre-ART and a minimum of two post-ART PBMC samples. The clonotype was recovered from a woman aged 50 to 60 with HIV. Specimen: unsorted PBMCs, collected 3.1 years after starting antiretroviral therapy. The chain links TRBV5-1 to TRBJ1-6; TRBD1 aligns across 7 bases. This chain's CDR3 is CASSLGTSPGQLNSPLHF. The CDR3 DNA follows: TGCGCCAGCAGCTTGGGAACATCCCCGGGACAGTTAAACTCACCCCTCCACTTT.